The 21 T cell receptor beta chains given below trace back to one sample, sequenced in a study of cytomegalovirus exposure and HLA in healthy donors. 60 Vbeta and 13 Jbeta primers were used in PCR. The table came from immunoSEQ multiplex PCR; TCRdb's copy has only in-frame clones and leaves some out. The sample records around 100,000 clones, about 76% being singletons. Sequenced: PBMCs. These receptors all come from an older woman in good health and CMV-seropositive.

The chain carries TRBV6-1 and TRBJ1-1, with D uncertain. Germline CDR1 MNHNS, CDR2 SASEGT. The CDR3 is made up of 14 amino acids. With 7 bases removed from V and 1 base from J, the gap between germline ends came to 13 bases. In DNA, the CDR3 is TGTGCCAGCAATCGAGGGCGGCAGAACACTGAAGCTTTCTTT. Its protein is CASNRGRQNTEAFF.

The rearrangement links TRBV5-6 to TRBJ2-1; 10 positions match TRBD1. Germline V gene sequence: CDR1 SGHDT, CDR2 YYEEEE. This CDR3 contains 15 residues. J was trimmed by 8 bases and V by 4 bases; bases with no gene match: 9. The chain's CDR3 is CASSKGTGESDEQFF. The CDR3 region has the DNA TGTGCCAGCAGCAAGGGGACAGGGGAGAGTGATGAGCAGTTCTTC.

This clone was found a few times. This chain links TRBV14 with TRBJ2-1, with 10 bases identical to TRBD2. V gave up 1 base and J gave up 0 bases; unmatched junction bases: 12. CDR1 and CDR2 (germline): SGHDN, FVKESK. The CDR3 length is 20 residues. CDR3 in amino acids: CASSQGTRLAGVSSYNEQFF. Written as DNA, the CDR3 is TGTGCCAGCAGCCAAGGAACGCGACTAGCGGGCGTTAGCTCCTACAATGAGCAGTTCTTC. Supplemented by reference TRBV14 and TRBJ2-1, the full variable domain reads EAGVTQFPSHSVIEKGQTVTLRCDPISGHDNLYWYRRVMGKEIKFLLHFVKESKQDESGMPNNRFLAERTGGTYSTLKVQPAELEDSGVYFCASSQGTRLAGVSSYNEQFFGPGTRLTVL.

The rearrangement links TRBV4-3 to TRBJ2-1; 7 bases match TRBD1. Germline CDR1 LGHNA, CDR2 YSLEER. The CDR3 sequence is 16 residues long. V lost 4 bases to trimming and J lost 0 bases; unmatched junction nucleotides: 6. This CDR3 is CASSRDRASSYNEQFF. The CDR3 bases are TGCGCCAGCAGCCGCGACAGGGCAAGCTCCTACAATGAGCAGTTCTTC.

V and J are TRBV5-1 and TRBJ2-3, with D unresolved. This CDR3 contains 14 residues. Trimming pared 4 bases from V and 0 bases from J, leaving 9 bases between. In germline, CDR1 is SGHRS, CDR2 YFSETQ. CDR3 sequence reads: CASSKPTSTDTQYF. CDR3 DNA: TGCGCCAGCAGCAAACCGACTAGCACAGATACGCAGTATTTT.

The rearrangement uses TRBV6-4 and TRBJ2-2; 12 positions agree with TRBD2. The CDR3 runs to 18 residues. Germline V lookup: CDR1 MRHNA, CDR2 SNTAGT. Trimming removed 0 bases from V and 3 bases from J; junction bases left unmatched: 5. The CDR3 here is CASSDSALAGGDTGELFF. The CDR3 coding sequence is TGTGCCAGCAGTGACTCGGCCCTAGCGGGAGGGGACACCGGGGAGCTGTTTTTT.

The gene calls are TRBV4-2 and TRBJ2-1; possible D gene TRBD2, 8 bases. The CDR3 runs 16 residues. Germline CDR1 LGHNA, CDR2 YNFKEQ. V was shortened by 4 bases and J by 9 bases, with 22 bases between the two germline ends. The chain's CDR3 is CASSPRGSGSMVEQFF. For the CDR3, the DNA is TGTGCCAGCAGCCCCAGGGGGAGCGGGAGTATGGTTGAGCAGTTCTTC.

This chain's CDR3 is CASSGLAGNNEQFF. The CDR3, as DNA: TGTGCCAGCAGTGGTTTAGCGGGAAACAATGAGCAGTTCTTC. This chain joins TRBV2 and TRBJ2-1; 8 bases agree with TRBD2. CDR1 is SNHLY and CDR2 is FYNNEI in the germline V gene. The CDR3 length is 14 residues. Germline trimming cut 4 bases from V and 5 bases from J; bases unmatched to any gene: 4.

This rearrangement joins TRBV5-1 to TRBJ2-1; the match to TRBD1 covers 8 bases. Germline V CDR1 and CDR2: SGHRS, YFSETQ. J lost 8 bases, V lost 4 bases, and 8 bases had no gene match. CDR3 length equals 14 residues. The CDR3 nucleotides are TGCGCCAGCAGCAAAACAGGGGGTTATTATGAGCAGTTCTTC. It specifies CASSKTGGYYEQFF.

In DNA form, the CDR3 reads TGCGCCAGCAGCCATCGTAGCGGGAGCTCCTACGAGCAGTACTTC. It yields the protein CASSHRSGSSYEQYF. The V gene is TRBV4-3, the J gene TRBJ2-7; 9 bases align to TRBD2. The ends lost 3 bases at V and 0 bases at J; junction bases unmatched: 3. The germline CDR1 and CDR2 sequences are LGHNA and YSLEER. This CDR3 has 15 amino acids.

This clone has only one observation. The CDR3 protein is CASSYAQVGRTDTQYF. The CDR3 DNA reads TGTGCCAGCAGTTACGCCCAGGTGGGGCGCACAGATACGCAGTATTTT. The chain employs TRBV6-6 and TRBJ2-3, with TRBD1 as a possible D gene (5 bases). The CDR3 consists of 16 residues. With 2 bases removed from V and 1 base from J, the gap between germline ends came to 13 bases. Germline V gives CDR1 MNHNY, CDR2 SVGAGI (reference sequence).

This clone came up a few times. The V and J genes are TRBV28 and TRBJ2-7; TRBD1 aligns across 8 bases. Per germline, CDR1 MDHEN and CDR2 SYDVKM. After removal of 0 bases from V and 5 bases from J, the junction contained 3 bases not matched to a gene. CDR3 size: 14 residues. CDR3 protein: CASSLWDRVHEQYF. The CDR3 coding sequence is TGTGCCAGCAGTTTATGGGACAGGGTACACGAGCAGTACTTC.

The chain joins TRBV7-2 to TRBJ2-7; D might be TRBD1 (6 bases). Looked up from germline, CDR1 is SGHTA and CDR2 is FQGNSA. CDR3 size: 13 residues. The V end lost 5 bases, the J end lost 3 bases, and 11 bases lay between the germline ends. The CDR3 loop is CASSRGGLYEQYF. CDR3 nucleotide sequence: TGTGCCAGCAGCCGAGGGGGTCTCTACGAGCAGTACTTC.

The CDR3 loop reads CASSGTSGSRNEQFF. CDR3 nucleotides: TGTGCCAGCAGCGGGACTAGCGGGAGCCGCAATGAGCAGTTCTTC. The chain couples TRBV25-1 to TRBJ2-1; 14 nucleotides align to TRBD2. Germline-derived CDR1 and CDR2 are MGHDK and SYGVNS. The length of the CDR3 is 15 residues. Losses at the gene ends were 6 bases for V and 6 bases for J; bases not matched to a gene: 4.

The chain has TRBV7-2 and TRBJ2-7; 7 positions agree with TRBD2. The CDR3 runs 16 residues. The junction had 5 bases not matched to a gene; V was cut back by 0 bases and J by 0 bases. Germline V gene data show CDR1 as SGHTA and CDR2 as FQGNSA. CDR3 residues: CASSLALKRGSYEQYF. The CDR3 region has the DNA TGTGCCAGCAGCTTAGCCCTTAAGCGGGGCTCCTACGAGCAGTACTTC.

The CDR3 DNA reads as TGTGCCAGCAGCTTTAGACAGGAAAGCGGCTACACCTTC. Translated: CASSFRQESGYTF. The V and J genes are TRBV11-3 and TRBJ1-2; perhaps TRBD1 as D (6 bases). The CDR3 has 13 residues. V was pared by 3 bases and J by 8 bases, with 13 bases between. Germline V gene data show CDR1 as SGHNT and CDR2 as YENEEA.

V usage is TRBV7-3 and J usage is TRBJ2-3; the match to TRBD2 covers 13 bases. There are 16 residues in the CDR3. V was pared by 6 bases and J by 1 base, with 4 bases of the junction left unmatched. Germline assignment: CDR1 SGHTA and CDR2 FQGTGA. CDR3 region: CASSLGLAGGTDTQYF. The CDR3 bases are TGTGCCAGCAGTCTCGGACTAGCGGGAGGCACAGATACGCAGTATTTT.

The CDR3 protein is CASSLGLADSTDTQYF. The CDR3 DNA follows: TGCGCCAGCAGCTTGGGACTAGCGGATAGCACAGATACGCAGTATTTT. V gene TRBV5-1 combines with J gene TRBJ2-3; 9 nucleotides match TRBD2. V shed 0 bases, J shed 0 bases, and the junction held 2 bases outside the gene matches. This CDR3 contains 16 residues. Germline V gene lookup returns CDR1 SGHRS and CDR2 YFSETQ.

The rearrangement uses TRBV6-5 and TRBJ1-1, with 11 bases identical to TRBD1. V gave up 5 bases and J gave up 12 bases; unmatched junction bases: 5. CDR3 size: 12 residues. Germline V gives CDR1 MNHEY, CDR2 SVGAGI. The CDR3 loop is CASSGQGAPTFF. CDR3 nucleotide sequence: TGTGCCAGCAGTGGACAGGGGGCGCCGACTTTCTTT.

The V gene is TRBV7-2, the J gene TRBJ2-5; TRBD2 matches 7 bases. CDR3 length: 16 amino acids. CDR1 SGHTA and CDR2 FQGNSA come from the germline V gene. V gave up 1 base and J gave up 1 base; unmatched junction bases: 6. The CDR3 DNA is TGTGCCAGCAGCTTAGGTTGGACTAGTCCCCAAGAGACCCAGTACTTC. This codes for CASSLGWTSPQETQYF.

This clone was recorded a few times. This sequence joins TRBV15 and TRBJ2-1; 8 bases align to TRBD2. Germline lookup yields CDR1 LNHNV and CDR2 YYDKDF (reference sequence). V trimming: 4 bases; J trimming: 1 base; junction bases outside the gene matches: 3. The length of the CDR3 is 15 residues. The CDR3 spells CATSKGLESYNEQFF. CDR3 sequence (DNA): TGTGCCACCAGCAAGGGACTAGAGTCCTACAATGAGCAGTTCTTC.